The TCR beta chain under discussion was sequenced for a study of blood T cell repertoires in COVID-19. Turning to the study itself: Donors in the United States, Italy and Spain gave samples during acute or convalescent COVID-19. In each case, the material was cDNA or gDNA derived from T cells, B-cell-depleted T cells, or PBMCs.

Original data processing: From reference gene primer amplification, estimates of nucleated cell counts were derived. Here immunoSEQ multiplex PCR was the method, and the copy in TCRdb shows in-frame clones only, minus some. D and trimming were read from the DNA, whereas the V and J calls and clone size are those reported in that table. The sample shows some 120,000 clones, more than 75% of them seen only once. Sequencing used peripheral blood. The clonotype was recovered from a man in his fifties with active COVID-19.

The CDR3 is CASSPGFAGVAQPQHF. CDR3 nucleotides: TGTGCCAGCAGTCCCGGTTTCGCAGGGGTTGCGCAGCCCCAGCATTTT. The chain has TRBV7-9 and TRBJ1-5; tentatively, D is TRBD1 (6 bases). The CDR3 runs 16 residues. Per the germline V gene, CDR1 is SEHNR and CDR2 is FQNEAQ (reference sequence). V lost 6 bases and J 7 bases, leaving 22 bases between the germline ends.